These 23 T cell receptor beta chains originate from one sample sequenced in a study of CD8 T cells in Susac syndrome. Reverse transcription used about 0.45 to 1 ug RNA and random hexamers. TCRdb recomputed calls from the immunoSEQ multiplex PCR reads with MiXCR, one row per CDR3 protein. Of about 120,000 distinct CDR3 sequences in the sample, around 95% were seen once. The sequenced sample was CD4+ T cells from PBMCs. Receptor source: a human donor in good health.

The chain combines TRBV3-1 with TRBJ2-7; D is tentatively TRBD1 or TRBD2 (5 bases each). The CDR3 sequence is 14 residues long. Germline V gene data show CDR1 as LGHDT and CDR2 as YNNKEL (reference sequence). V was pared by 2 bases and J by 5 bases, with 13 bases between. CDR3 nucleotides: TGTGCCAGCAGCCAAATTGGGGCGGAGGACGAGCAGTACTTC. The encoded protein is CASSQIGAEDEQYF.

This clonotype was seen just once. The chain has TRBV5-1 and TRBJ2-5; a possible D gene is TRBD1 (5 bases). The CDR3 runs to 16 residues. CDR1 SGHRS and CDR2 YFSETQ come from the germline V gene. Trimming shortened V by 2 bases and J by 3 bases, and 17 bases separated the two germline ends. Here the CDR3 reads CASSLGVGKVEETQYF. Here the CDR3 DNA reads TGCGCCAGCAGCTTAGGGGTCGGAAAAGTGGAAGAGACCCAGTACTTC.

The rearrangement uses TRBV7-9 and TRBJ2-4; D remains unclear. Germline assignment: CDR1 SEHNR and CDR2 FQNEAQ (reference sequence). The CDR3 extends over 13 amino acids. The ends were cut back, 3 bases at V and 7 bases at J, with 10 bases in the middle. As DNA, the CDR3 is TGTGCCAGCAGCTTTGATGTTTTTAACATTCAGTACTTC. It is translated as CASSFDVFNIQYF.

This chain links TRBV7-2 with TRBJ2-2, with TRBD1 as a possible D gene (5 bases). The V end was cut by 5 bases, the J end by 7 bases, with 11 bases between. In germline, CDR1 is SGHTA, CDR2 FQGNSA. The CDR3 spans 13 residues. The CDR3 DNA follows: TGTGCCAGCAGCCCGCAGGGCAGCGGGGAGCTGTTTTTT. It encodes CASSPQGSGELFF.

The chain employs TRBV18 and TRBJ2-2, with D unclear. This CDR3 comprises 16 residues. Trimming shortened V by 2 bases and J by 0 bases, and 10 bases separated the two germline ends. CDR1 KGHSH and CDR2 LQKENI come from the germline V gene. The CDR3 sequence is CASSPSRSANTGELFF. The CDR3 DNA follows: TGTGCCAGCTCACCAAGTAGGAGCGCGAACACCGGGGAGCTGTTTTTT. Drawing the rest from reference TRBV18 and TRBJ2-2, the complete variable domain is NAGVMQNPRHLVRRRGQEARLRCSPMKGHSHVYWYRQLPEEGLKFMVYLQKENIIDESGMPKERFSAEFPKEGPSILRIQQVVRGDSAAYFCASSPSRSANTGELFFGEGSRLTVL.

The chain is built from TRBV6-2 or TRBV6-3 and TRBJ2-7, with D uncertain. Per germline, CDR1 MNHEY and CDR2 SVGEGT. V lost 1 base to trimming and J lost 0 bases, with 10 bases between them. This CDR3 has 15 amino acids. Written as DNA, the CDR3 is TGTGCCAGCAGTTACTTGTTAGCCCGCTCCTACGAGCAGTACTTC. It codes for CASSYLLARSYEQYF.

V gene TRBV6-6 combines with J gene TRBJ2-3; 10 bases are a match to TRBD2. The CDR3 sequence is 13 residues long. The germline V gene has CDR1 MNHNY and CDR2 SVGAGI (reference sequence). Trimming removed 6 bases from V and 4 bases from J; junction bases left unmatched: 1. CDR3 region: CASRLAGADTQYF. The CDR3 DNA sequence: TGTGCCAGCAGGCTAGCGGGAGCAGATACGCAGTATTTT.

The CDR3 sequence is CASSLGLATLYEQYF. In DNA form, the CDR3 reads TGTGCCAGCAGCTTAGGTCTAGCAACCCTCTACGAGCAGTACTTC. The chain joins TRBV7-9 to TRBJ2-7; TRBD2 might be the D (5 bases). CDR3 size: 15 residues. Trimming removed 1 base from V and 3 bases from J, with 13 bases in between. The V gene's germline CDR1 is SEHNR and CDR2 FQNEAQ (reference sequence).

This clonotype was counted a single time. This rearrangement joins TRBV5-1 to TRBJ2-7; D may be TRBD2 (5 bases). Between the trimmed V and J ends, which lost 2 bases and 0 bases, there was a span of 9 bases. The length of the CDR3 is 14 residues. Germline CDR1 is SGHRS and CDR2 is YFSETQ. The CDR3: CASSLRRDSYEQYF. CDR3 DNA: TGCGCCAGCAGCTTAAGACGGGACTCCTACGAGCAGTACTTC.

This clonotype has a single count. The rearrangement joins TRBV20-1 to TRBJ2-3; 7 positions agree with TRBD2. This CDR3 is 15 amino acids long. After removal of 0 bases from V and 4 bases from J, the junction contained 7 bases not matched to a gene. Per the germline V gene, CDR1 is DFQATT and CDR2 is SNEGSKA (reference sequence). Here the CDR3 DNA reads TGCAGTGCTAGAGAGGGCGGGAGCGACCCAGATACGCAGTATTTT. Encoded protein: CSAREGGSDPDTQYF.

The CDR3 reads CASSPDRGTDTQYF. The CDR3 DNA follows: TGCGCCAGCAGCCCGGACAGGGGAACAGATACGCAGTATTTT. V and J are TRBV5-1 and TRBJ2-3; 9 positions match TRBD1. The CDR3 totals 14 residues. V dropped 4 bases and J dropped 3; count of bases not matched to a gene: 3. Germline CDR1 is SGHRS and CDR2 is YFSETQ.

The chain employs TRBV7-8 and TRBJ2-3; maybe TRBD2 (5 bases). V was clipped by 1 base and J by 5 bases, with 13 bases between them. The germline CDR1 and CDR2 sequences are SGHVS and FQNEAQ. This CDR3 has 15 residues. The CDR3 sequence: CASSLGGSEGDTQYF. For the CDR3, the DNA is TGTGCCAGCAGCTTAGGAGGGAGCGAGGGAGATACGCAGTATTTT.

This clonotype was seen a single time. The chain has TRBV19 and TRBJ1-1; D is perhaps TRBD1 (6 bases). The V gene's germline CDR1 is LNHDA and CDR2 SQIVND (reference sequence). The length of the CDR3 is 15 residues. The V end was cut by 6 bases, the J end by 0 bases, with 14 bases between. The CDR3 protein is CASSLDRSMNTEAFF. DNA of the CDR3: TGTGCCAGTAGCTTGGACAGAAGCATGAACACTGAAGCTTTCTTT.

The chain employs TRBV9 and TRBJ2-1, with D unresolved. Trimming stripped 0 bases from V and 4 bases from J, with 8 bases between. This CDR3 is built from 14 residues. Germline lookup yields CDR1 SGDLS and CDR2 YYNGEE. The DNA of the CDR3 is TGTGCCAGCAGCGTAGGGAGAGATTACAATGAGCAGTTCTTC. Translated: CASSVGRDYNEQFF.

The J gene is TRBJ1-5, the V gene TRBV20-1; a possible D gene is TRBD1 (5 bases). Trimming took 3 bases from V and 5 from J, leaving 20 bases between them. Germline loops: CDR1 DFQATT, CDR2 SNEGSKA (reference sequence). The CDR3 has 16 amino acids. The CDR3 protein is CSASPGFPMGDQPQHF. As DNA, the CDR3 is TGCAGTGCTAGCCCCGGGTTCCCAATGGGGGATCAGCCCCAGCATTTT.

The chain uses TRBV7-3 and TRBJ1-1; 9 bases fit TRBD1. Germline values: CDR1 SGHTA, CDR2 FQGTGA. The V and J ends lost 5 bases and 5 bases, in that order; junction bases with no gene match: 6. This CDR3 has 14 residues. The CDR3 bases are TGTGCCAGCAGCCGTACAGGGGGCAATACTGAAGCTTTCTTT. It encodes CASSRTGGNTEAFF.

The DNA for the CDR3 is TGCAGCGCCGAGCCACTAGCGGGCAACTACGAGCAGTACTTC. This codes for CSAEPLAGNYEQYF. The chain is built from TRBV29-1 and TRBJ2-7; 9 nucleotides align to TRBD2. The CDR3 covers 14 residues. The germline V gene has CDR1 SQVTM and CDR2 ANQGSEA. Trimming cost V 7 bases and J 3 bases; bases outside gene matches: 10.

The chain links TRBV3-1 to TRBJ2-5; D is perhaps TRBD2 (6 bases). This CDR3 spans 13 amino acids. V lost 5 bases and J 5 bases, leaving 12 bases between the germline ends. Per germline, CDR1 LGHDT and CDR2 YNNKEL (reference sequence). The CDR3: CASSKSGGETQYF. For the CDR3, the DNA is TGTGCCAGCAGCAAATCCGGAGGGGAGACCCAGTACTTC.

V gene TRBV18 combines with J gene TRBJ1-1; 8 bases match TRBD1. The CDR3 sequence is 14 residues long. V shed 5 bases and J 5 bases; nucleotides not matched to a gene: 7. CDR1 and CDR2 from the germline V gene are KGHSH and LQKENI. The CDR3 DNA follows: TGTGCCAGCTCATCAAATCACAGGGGGACTGAAGCTTTCTTT. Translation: CASSSNHRGTEAFF.

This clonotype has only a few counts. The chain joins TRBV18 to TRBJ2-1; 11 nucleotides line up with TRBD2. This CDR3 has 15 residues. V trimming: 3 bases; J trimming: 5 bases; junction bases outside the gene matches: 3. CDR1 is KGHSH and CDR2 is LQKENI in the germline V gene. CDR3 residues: CASSPGGLADNEQFF. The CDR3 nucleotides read TGTGCCAGCTCACCCGGGGGACTAGCGGACAATGAGCAGTTCTTC.

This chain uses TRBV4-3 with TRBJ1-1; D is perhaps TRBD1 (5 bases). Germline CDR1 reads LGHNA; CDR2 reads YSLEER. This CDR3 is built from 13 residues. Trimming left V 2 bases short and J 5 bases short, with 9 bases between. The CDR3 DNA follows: TGCGCCAGCAGCCAAATCAGGGAGACTGAAGCTTTCTTT. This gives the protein CASSQIRETEAFF.

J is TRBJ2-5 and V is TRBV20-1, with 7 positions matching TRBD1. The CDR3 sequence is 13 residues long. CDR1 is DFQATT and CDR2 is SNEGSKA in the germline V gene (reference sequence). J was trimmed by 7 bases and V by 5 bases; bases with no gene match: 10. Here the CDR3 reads CSAPPTGKGTQYF. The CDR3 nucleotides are TGCAGTGCTCCCCCGACAGGGAAGGGGACCCAGTACTTC.

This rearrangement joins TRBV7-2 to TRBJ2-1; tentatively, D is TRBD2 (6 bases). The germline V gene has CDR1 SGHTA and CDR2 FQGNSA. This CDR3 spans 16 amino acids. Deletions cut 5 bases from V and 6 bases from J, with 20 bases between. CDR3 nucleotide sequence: TGTGCCAGCAGCACCCGAACTAGCTTTTCTCGCAATGAGCAGTTCTTC. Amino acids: CASSTRTSFSRNEQFF.